Listed below are T cell receptor beta chains from one sample, sequenced in a study of cytomegalovirus exposure and HLA in healthy donors. Some clones are missing from TCRdb's copy, which holds only in-frame ones; the method was immunoSEQ multiplex PCR. The sample comprises around 140,000 clones, roughly nine tenths of which are singletons, and approximately 1.2% rests with the top ten. Sequencing used PBMCs. The receptors come from a woman aged 18-29 years in good health and CMV-seronegative. The CDR3 runs from the conserved cysteine through the conserved F or W. The D gene is left open where the match is weak. Expanded clones are given a class, and other clones once, few, many or no size at all.

cdr3_nt	cdr3_aa	d_call	clone_size	v_call	j_call
TGTGCCAGCAGCTTAGGCAGGGCCTACGAGCAGTACTTC	CASSLGRAYEQYF	.	.	TRBV13	TRBJ2-7
TGCGCCAGCAGCTCCACGGGGGGTTTAAACTATGGCTACACCTTC	CASSSTGGLNYGYTF	.	.	TRBV5-1	TRBJ1-2
TGTGCCAGTAGTATAGGGCAGAACACTGAAGCTTTCTTT	CASSIGQNTEAFF	.	medium-sized	TRBV19	TRBJ1-1
TGCGCCAGCAGCTCCCAGGACAGGGGTGCCGGGGAGCTGTTTTTT	CASSSQDRGAGELFF	TRBD1	once	TRBV5-1	TRBJ2-2
TGTGCCAGCGGGGGGGAAGGGATGCGGAACACTGAAGCTTTCTTT	CASGGEGMRNTEAFF	.	.	TRBV2	TRBJ1-1
TGTGCCAGTAGTATTACTGTATATAGCAATCAGCCCCAGCATTTT	CASSITVYSNQPQHF	.	.	TRBV19	TRBJ1-5
TGCAGCGTTGATGGGACAGGGTTTGCGGGGGACACTGAAGCTTTCTTT	CSVDGTGFAGDTEAFF	TRBD1	.	TRBV29-1	TRBJ1-1
TGTGCCAGCTCACCTGGGACAGGTTCCCGTTACACCATATATTTT	CASSPGTGSRYTIYF	TRBD1	.	TRBV18	TRBJ1-3
TGCGCCAGCAGCCAAGAGGGGCGGACTGAAGCTTTCTTT	CASSQEGRTEAFF	.	.	TRBV4-1	TRBJ1-1
TGCGCCAGCACCCTAGCGGGGGGCCTGGGGCACGAGCAGTACTTC	CASTLAGGLGHEQYF	TRBD2	.	TRBV10-1	TRBJ2-7
TGTGCCAGCAGCTCACGGTCTCCCCTAAGCCCTCTCCACTACGAGCAGTACTTC	CASSSRSPLSPLHYEQYF	.	once	TRBV11-2	TRBJ2-7
TGTGCCAGCAGTTACTCGACGGGCAGGGGGCTATATGGCTACACCTTC	CASSYSTGRGLYGYTF	TRBD1	.	TRBV6-5	TRBJ1-2
TGTGCCAGCAGCGTTACTAGCAAACCATACGAGCAGTACTTC	CASSVTSKPYEQYF	.	once	TRBV9	TRBJ2-7
TGTGCCAGCAGGCCTCGGGACAGGGGTGACGAGCAGTACTTC	CASRPRDRGDEQYF	TRBD1	.	TRBV5-6	TRBJ2-7
TGTGCCAGCAGCGTGAGGACAGGGGATTCACCCCTCCACTTT	CASSVRTGDSPLHF	TRBD1	few	TRBV9	TRBJ1-6
TGTGCCAGCAGCCTACCGGGACTAGTCGGGGTGGAAGAGACCCAGTACTTC	CASSLPGLVGVEETQYF	TRBD2	once	TRBV5-4	TRBJ2-5
TGCAGCGCGATAGGACAGGCCTACGAGCAGTACTTC	CSAIGQAYEQYF	TRBD1	.	TRBV29-1	TRBJ2-7
TGCGCCAGCAGCAAGCTAAAAGACCAACAGGGGGCCCAGCAGCCCCAGCATTTT	CASSKLKDQQGAQQPQHF	TRBD1	once	TRBV10-1	TRBJ1-5
TGTGCCAGCAGTTACGACAGGCCCCCCTTTCTCAATGAGCAGTTCTTC	CASSYDRPPFLNEQFF	.	once	TRBV27	TRBJ2-1
TGTGCCAGCAGGGACAGGGGAGGCTACACCTTC	CASRDRGGYTF	TRBD1	.	TRBV6-5	TRBJ1-2
TGTGCCAGCAGACCAGGGCAAGGCGGGGAGCTGTTTTTT	CASRPGQGGELFF	.	.	TRBV7-2	TRBJ2-2
TGTGCCAGCAGGTTCACGACTGGGACAAGCATTAATTCACCCCTCCACTTT	CASRFTTGTSINSPLHF	.	.	TRBV2	TRBJ1-6
TGTGCCAGCAGGGTTGGGGCGGTTCAAGAGACCCAGTACTTC	CASRVGAVQETQYF	.	.	TRBV27	TRBJ2-5
TGTGCCAGCAGCCCGTGGACAGGGGTTAATTCACCCCTCCACTTT	CASSPWTGVNSPLHF	TRBD1	.	TRBV13	TRBJ1-6
TGTGCCAGCAGAACCCCTCAGGGTGGCTACACCTTC	CASRTPQGGYTF	.	.	TRBV6-1	TRBJ1-2
TGCGCCAGCAGCCAGAGGACACACCAGAACACTGAAGCTTTCTTT	CASSQRTHQNTEAFF	.	.	TRBV4-1	TRBJ1-1
TGTGCCATCAGACGACAGGTTTCGACTGAAGCTTTCTTT	CAIRRQVSTEAFF	.	.	TRBV10-3	TRBJ1-1
TGTGCCAGCAGTTACACCGAGGACTATGGGCAAGAGACCCAGTACTTC	CASSYTEDYGQETQYF	.	.	TRBV6-5	TRBJ2-5
TGTGCCAGCAGTTTAGGCGGGGAAACCTACGAGCAGTACTTC	CASSLGGETYEQYF	.	.	TRBV27	TRBJ2-7
TGTGCCAGCACTTGGACAAGGACCTCTGGGGCCAACGTCCTGACTTTC	CASTWTRTSGANVLTF	.	once	TRBV5-6	TRBJ2-6
TGTGCCAGCAGCTTAATTGAATCCTCCGGGACTGAAGCTTTCTTT	CASSLIESSGTEAFF	.	.	TRBV7-3	TRBJ1-1
TGTGCCAGCAGAAGGACAGGGGATACTTCACCCCTCCACTTT	CASRRTGDTSPLHF	TRBD1	.	TRBV6-5	TRBJ1-6
TGCGCCAGCAGCTTGGCTCTAGCCGCCGGGGAGCTGTTTTTT	CASSLALAAGELFF	.	.	TRBV5-1	TRBJ2-2
TGTGCCAGCAGACCGAACAGGGGTGAGCCCCAGCATTTT	CASRPNRGEPQHF	TRBD1	.	TRBV6-1	TRBJ1-5
TGTGCCAGCAGCACGGTGGACAGGGTAGGGACAGATACGCAGTATTTT	CASSTVDRVGTDTQYF	TRBD1	.	TRBV5-4	TRBJ2-3
TGTGCCAGCAGTTACTCCTTCCGGGGTTATGGCTACACCTTC	CASSYSFRGYGYTF	.	.	TRBV6-5	TRBJ1-2
TGTGCCAGCAGTTACCGGAGCTACGAGCAGTACTTC	CASSYRSYEQYF	.	.	TRBV6-6	TRBJ2-7
TGTGCCAGCCCGTCGGACTCATATAATTCACCCCTCCACTTT	CASPSDSYNSPLHF	.	few	TRBV6-1	TRBJ1-6
TGTGCCAGCAATGGGCGGGGGAGTTCCTACAATGAGCAGTTCTTC	CASNGRGSSYNEQFF	TRBD2	.	TRBV7-8	TRBJ2-1
TGTGCCAGCAGCCCCCAAGCTGGAGGCCCCCTCTTAGCTAACTATGGCTACACCTTC	CASSPQAGGPLLANYGYTF	.	.	TRBV7-3	TRBJ1-2
TGTGCCAGTAGCCTCGGACAGGAGCATCAGCCCCAGCATTTT	CASSLGQEHQPQHF	TRBD1	few	TRBV19	TRBJ1-5
TGCGCCAGCAGCCAAGACAGGAACTACTATGGCTACACCTTC	CASSQDRNYYGYTF	.	once	TRBV5-1	TRBJ1-2
TGTGCCAGCAGCCGCGGGGTAAACCACTATGGCTACACCTTC	CASSRGVNHYGYTF	.	few	TRBV2	TRBJ1-2
TGTGCCAGCAGGGTTCTAGCGGGGGTAGAGACCCAGTACTTC	CASRVLAGVETQYF	TRBD2	.	TRBV7-8	TRBJ2-5
TGCGCCAGCAGCACAGGGCCAAACACTGAAGCTTTCTTT	CASSTGPNTEAFF	.	few	TRBV4-1	TRBJ1-1
TGTGCCAGAAGCCCCCGGGGCCTTGCGGGGACTGAAGCTTTCTTT	CARSPRGLAGTEAFF	.	.	TRBV5-3	TRBJ1-1
TGTGCCAGCAGTGACCTAGGGACAGGGGATAAGCAGTACTTC	CASSDLGTGDKQYF	TRBD1	.	TRBV2	TRBJ2-7
TGTGCCAGCAGCTCCACCATTACGGGGGGGAAGTACTTC	CASSSTITGGKYF	TRBD2	.	TRBV7-3	TRBJ2-7
TGTGCCAGCATCAGGGGGGCTGGGGCCAACGTCCTGACTTTC	CASIRGAGANVLTF	.	.	TRBV5-6	TRBJ2-6
TGTGCCAGCAGCTTAGATGGGGGGGACACTGAAGCTTTCTTT	CASSLDGGDTEAFF	.	.	TRBV11-3	TRBJ1-1
TGCGCCACCAATAGCGGGGGGGCCAGAACAGATACGCAGTATTTT	CATNSGGARTDTQYF	TRBD2	.	TRBV5-1	TRBJ2-3
TGTGCCAGCAGCCGTCCGGGGGGCGGTCAGCCCCAGCATTTT	CASSRPGGGQPQHF	.	.	TRBV27	TRBJ1-5